The entry that follows covers one T cell receptor (beta chain) sequence. The CDR3 contains 14 residues. V was pared by 4 bases and J by 1 base, with 4 bases of the junction left unmatched. CDR1 and CDR2 from the germline V gene are SGHRS and YFSETQ. This record comes from a study of technical replicates of blood from several donors. Data came from immunoSEQ multiplex PCR; TCRdb stores just in-frame clones and leaves some out. The sample carries roughly 69,000 clones, under 98% recorded once. The genes are TRBV5-1 and TRBJ2-5; 7 nucleotides match TRBD1. The sequence came from a human donor in good health. Input material: T cells isolated from PBMCs. Here the CDR3 reads CASSPTGIQETQYF. Written as DNA, the CDR3 is TGCGCCAGCAGCCCGACAGGGATCCAAGAGACCCAGTACTTC.